One sample yielded the 29 T cell receptor beta chains listed below, sequenced in a study of CXCR3-negative and CXCR3-positive naive CD8 T cells. The TRB libraries of cDNA were built by UMI-labeled 5' RACE. TCRdb re-called the 5' RACE reads and shows each CDR3 protein once, DNA omitted. Here the sample table reports around 140,000 distinct CDR3 sequences. Sequenced material: naive CXCR3- CD8+ T cells from blood. The subset was: CD45RO-CCR7+CD27+CD95- naive CD8+ T cells lacking CXCR3 (TNR3-). These receptors came from a human donor in good health. Some clones in this sample may be carry-over from other donors' samples.

V is TRBV29-1 and J is TRBJ2-7; TCRdb picks TRBD2, but there is no DNA to check that call. This CDR3 spans 15 amino acids. Germline CDR1 is SQVTM and CDR2 is ANQGSEA. The CDR3 spells CSGVALAGGLYEQYF.

The V and J genes are TRBV29-1 and TRBJ1-2; TCRdb's D gene call, TRBD1, goes unchecked for lack of DNA. CDR3 length: 13 amino acids. Per the germline V gene, CDR1 is SQVTM and CDR2 is ANQGSEA. The CDR3: CSGVDRGNYGYTF.

J is TRBJ2-5 and V is TRBV7-6. CDR3 size: 14 residues. Germline CDR1 SGHVS, CDR2 FNYEAQ. The CDR3 here is CASSTSLGLETQYF.

The chain recombines TRBV5-4 with TRBJ2-1; as DNA is missing, the TRBD2 call by TCRdb cannot be tested. The CDR3 covers 16 residues. Germline-derived CDR1 and CDR2 are SGHNT and YYREEE (reference sequence). The CDR3 loop is CASSFSRLAGDNEQFF.

This rearrangement joins TRBV29-1 to TRBJ2-7; the D call of TRBD1 rests on TCRdb alone, since no DNA is present to check it. Germline CDR1 reads SQVTM; CDR2 reads ANQGSEA. The CDR3 runs to 14 residues. CDR3: CSVEGAGGTYEQYF.

The rearrangement uses TRBV29-1 and TRBJ1-2. This CDR3 spans 14 amino acids. Germline CDR1 SQVTM, CDR2 ANQGSEA. The CDR3: CSVVFWGSNYGYTF.

The CDR3 sequence: CASSSYRAPEAFF. The V gene is TRBV7-9, the J gene TRBJ1-1. This CDR3 spans 13 amino acids. From germline, CDR1 is SEHNR and CDR2 FQNEAQ (reference sequence). Together with reference TRBV7-9 and TRBJ1-1, the CDR3 gives the full variable domain: DTGVSQNPRHKITKRGQNVTFRCDPISEHNRLYWYRQTLGQGPEFLTYFQNEAQLEKSRLLSDRFSAERPKGSFSTLEIQRTEQGDSAMYLCASSSYRAPEAFFGQGTRLTVV.

The chain is built from TRBV6-5 and TRBJ2-7; TCRdb outputs TRBD1, but without DNA this stays unchecked. CDR3 length: 21 amino acids. Germline V gene data show CDR1 as MNHEY and CDR2 as SVGAGI. This chain's CDR3 is CASSSPTTGNLPFPSSYEQYF.

The J gene is TRBJ2-7, the V gene TRBV12-3 or TRBV12-4. The CDR3 extends over 13 amino acids. The CDR3 sequence: CASRPRDSYEQYF.

This chain uses TRBV7-6 with TRBJ2-7; TCRdb selects TRBD2, and the lack of DNA leaves this call unchecked. This CDR3 contains 17 residues. Germline V gene lookup returns CDR1 SGHVS and CDR2 FNYEAQ. CDR3: CASSLDPGLAGDYEQYF.

The chain joins TRBV20-1 to TRBJ2-7. The CDR3 is 14 residues long. Germline CDR1 is DFQATT and CDR2 is SNEGSKA (reference sequence). CDR3 sequence: CSARVDFSSYEQYF.

The chain is built from TRBV5-1 and TRBJ1-1. Germline V gene lookup returns CDR1 SGHRS and CDR2 YFSETQ. CDR3 size: 13 residues. The CDR3: CASSLTLNTEAFF.

The rearrangement uses TRBV13 and TRBJ2-1; the TCRdb D gene call, TRBD1, has no DNA to confirm it. Per germline, CDR1 PRHDT and CDR2 FYEKMQ (reference sequence). The CDR3 consists of 16 residues. The CDR3: CASSLVGQGAYNEQFF.

The rearrangement uses TRBV7-9 and TRBJ2-5. CDR1 and CDR2 from the germline V gene are SEHNR and FQNEAQ (reference sequence). The CDR3 covers 12 residues. This CDR3 is CASSSHEETQYF.

The CDR3 is CASSWEFTVPGAETQYF. The chain uses TRBV5-5 and TRBJ2-5; TCRdb designates TRBD2, a call that cannot be tested without DNA. Per germline, CDR1 SGHKS and CDR2 YYEKEE (reference sequence). This CDR3 is built from 17 residues.

This sequence joins TRBV28 and TRBJ2-7; the D call of TRBD1 rests on TCRdb alone, since no DNA is present to check it. The CDR3 runs to 13 residues. CDR1 and CDR2 from the germline V gene are MDHEN and SYDVKM. CDR3 region: CASSHGQVYEQYF.

The chain is built from TRBV4-3 and TRBJ2-1; TCRdb selects TRBD1, and the lack of DNA leaves this call unchecked. CDR3 length: 16 residues. Looked up from germline, CDR1 is LGHNA and CDR2 is YSLEER. CDR3 residues: CASSSAGTGYDTEQFF.

The chain is built from TRBV6-2 or TRBV6-3 and TRBJ1-1. There are 13 residues in the CDR3. CDR1 is MNHEY and CDR2 is SVGEGT in the germline V gene. CDR3 sequence: CASSYWKSTEAFF.

The chain combines TRBV14 with TRBJ2-2. The CDR3 is made up of 14 amino acids. Per the germline V gene, CDR1 is SGHDN and CDR2 is FVKESK. CDR3 amino acids: CASSPRTNTGELFF.

The chain is built from TRBV20-1 and TRBJ2-7; TCRdb proposes TRBD1, but this gene call is untestable without DNA. Germline CDR1 and CDR2: DFQATT and SNEGSKA (reference sequence). This CDR3 spans 14 amino acids. This CDR3 is CSAREQGRAYEQYF.

The chain has TRBV24-1 and TRBJ2-1; no DNA is available, so the TRBD1 call from TCRdb remains unchecked. This CDR3 comprises 16 residues. The germline V gene encodes CDR1 KGHDR and CDR2 SFDVKD. The CDR3 loop reads CATSDVDRMGYNEQFF.

The chain employs TRBV9 and TRBJ2-2. Looked up from germline, CDR1 is SGDLS and CDR2 is YYNGEE. CDR3 length: 14 residues. The CDR3 sequence is CASSVAGNTGELFF. Full variable domain (missing parts from reference TRBV9 and TRBJ2-2): DSGVTQTPKHLITATGQRVTLRCSPRSGDLSVYWYQQSLDQGLQFLIQYYNGEERAKGNILERFSAQQFPDLHSELNLSSLELGDSALYFCASSVAGNTGELFFGEGSRLTVL.

The rearrangement uses TRBV20-1 and TRBJ2-5. CDR3 length: 14 amino acids. The germline V gene has CDR1 DFQATT and CDR2 SNEGSKA (reference sequence). Here the CDR3 reads CSAKNNDPVETQYF.

The chain combines TRBV29-1 with TRBJ2-7; TCRdb picks TRBD1, but there is no DNA to check that call. Germline V CDR1 and CDR2: SQVTM, ANQGSEA. The CDR3 runs to 15 residues. The CDR3 here is CSVVWGTSGTYEQYF.

The chain employs TRBV29-1 and TRBJ1-2; TCRdb reports TRBD1, a call that lacks DNA to check it against. In germline, CDR1 is SQVTM, CDR2 ANQGSEA. The CDR3 contains 15 residues. CDR3 residues: CSVNRDRGDSEGYTF.

The chain carries TRBV12-3 or TRBV12-4 and TRBJ2-2; no DNA is available, so the TRBD1 call from TCRdb remains unchecked. The CDR3 loop spans 15 amino acids. CDR3 residues: CASSFEGSFGGELFF.

The chain is built from TRBV7-6 and TRBJ2-6; TCRdb selects TRBD2, and the lack of DNA leaves this call unchecked. From germline, CDR1 is SGHVS and CDR2 FNYEAQ. The CDR3 is 18 amino acids. The chain's CDR3 is CASSPAGEGYSGANVLTF.

The chain joins TRBV4-2 to TRBJ2-5. The CDR3 loop spans 16 amino acids. The germline V gene has CDR1 LGHNA and CDR2 YNFKEQ. CDR3 residues: CASSQSMPGIQETQYF.

This chain uses TRBV4-1 with TRBJ2-2; the D gene TCRdb calls, TRBD2, cannot be checked with no DNA. In germline, CDR1 is MGHRA, CDR2 YSYEKL. This CDR3 has 13 residues. The CDR3 protein is CASGGPNTGELFF.